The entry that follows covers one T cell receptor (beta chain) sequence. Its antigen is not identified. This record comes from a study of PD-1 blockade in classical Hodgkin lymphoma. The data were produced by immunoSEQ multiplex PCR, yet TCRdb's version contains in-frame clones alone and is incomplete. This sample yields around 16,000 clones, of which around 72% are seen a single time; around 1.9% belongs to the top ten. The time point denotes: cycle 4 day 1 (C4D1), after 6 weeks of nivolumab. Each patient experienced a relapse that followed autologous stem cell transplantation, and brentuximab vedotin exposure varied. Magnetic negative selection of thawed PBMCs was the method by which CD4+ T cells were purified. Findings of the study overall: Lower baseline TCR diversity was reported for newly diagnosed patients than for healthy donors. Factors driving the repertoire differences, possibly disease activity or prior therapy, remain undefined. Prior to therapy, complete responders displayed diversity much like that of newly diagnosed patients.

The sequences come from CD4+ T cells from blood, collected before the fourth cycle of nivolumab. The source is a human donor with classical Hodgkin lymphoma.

The chain's CDR3 is CAISDPPDRPYTEAFF. CDR3 nucleotides: TGTGCCATCAGTGACCCTCCGGACAGGCCGTACACTGAAGCTTTCTTT. This rearrangement joins TRBV10-3 to TRBJ1-1; 7 bases match TRBD1. This CDR3 comprises 16 residues. V gave up 3 bases and J gave up 3 bases; unmatched junction bases: 10. CDR1 ENHRY and CDR2 SYGVKD come from the germline V gene.